Listed here are 15 T cell receptor beta chains from one sample, sequenced in a study of T-cell reconstitution after alpha-beta-depleted transplantation in children. A TCRbeta library incorporating unique molecular identifiers was prepared. TCRdb called the PCR reads again in MiXCR, with one record for every CDR3 protein. The sample has roughly 220,000 distinct CDR3 sequences, about 11% seen once. The material sequenced was PBMCs from the stem cell graft donor, taken from the stem cell graft. The receptors derive from a human donor who donated a stem cell graft to a child with acute lymphoblastic leukemia.

This clonotype was seen only a few times. The V and J genes are TRBV7-3 and TRBJ2-3; D could derive from TRBD1 or TRBD2 (5 bases each). This CDR3 region has 15 residues. Deletions cut 5 bases from V and 0 bases from J, with 12 bases between. Per the germline V gene, CDR1 is SGHTA and CDR2 is FQGTGA. The CDR3: CASSLGVPSTDTQYF. As DNA, the CDR3 is TGTGCCAGCAGCCTGGGGGTCCCCAGCACAGATACGCAGTATTTT.

The chain joins TRBV18 to TRBJ2-1, with 10 bases that match TRBD2. The germline CDR1 and CDR2 sequences are KGHSH and LQKENI. The CDR3 extends over 16 amino acids. The V and J ends lost 0 bases and 4 bases, in that order; junction bases with no gene match: 3. The CDR3: CASSPPKREGYNEQFF. CDR3 bases: TGTGCCAGCTCACCACCGAAGCGGGAGGGGTACAATGAGCAGTTCTTC.

This clonotype was counted at least ten times. The genes are TRBV7-6 and TRBJ2-7; D is tentatively TRBD1 or TRBD2 (7 bases each). V dropped 3 bases and J dropped 7 bases, with 16 bases sitting between them. This CDR3 is built from 14 residues. Per the germline V gene, CDR1 is SGHVS and CDR2 is FNYEAQ. CDR3 in DNA: TGTGCCAGCAGCTTGACAGGGAGGGAAGGGGAGCAGTACTTC. Translation: CASSLTGREGEQYF.

This clonotype was seen repeatedly, ten times or more. The rearrangement links TRBV6-6 to TRBJ2-5; unclear D gene. Germline V gene data show CDR1 as MNHNY and CDR2 as SVGAGI (reference sequence). Trimming stripped 8 bases from V and 2 bases from J, with 6 bases between. This CDR3 contains 11 residues. CDR3 sequence (DNA): TGTGCCAGCGCGCTTCAAGAGACCCAGTACTTC. Amino acids: CASALQETQYF.

The V call is TRBV27, the J call TRBJ2-2; TRBD2 matches at 8 bases. The germline V gene has CDR1 MNHEY and CDR2 SMNVEV (reference sequence). V trimming: 3 bases; J trimming: 0 bases; junction bases outside the gene matches: 24. The CDR3 sequence is 23 residues long. The CDR3, as DNA: TGTGCCAGCAGTTTGTCTCGCGGTTGGGCTAGCGGGTTTAATGAGCCGAACACCGGGGAGCTGTTTTTT. It encodes CASSLSRGWASGFNEPNTGELFF.

This clonotype was detected ten times or more. V usage is TRBV6-1 and J usage is TRBJ1-5, with 8 bases identical to TRBD1. The V gene's germline CDR1 is MNHNS and CDR2 SASEGT. Trimming removed 5 bases from V and 4 bases from J; junction bases left unmatched: 4. This CDR3 is 14 amino acids long. Here the CDR3 reads CASSSDRGNQPQHF. DNA of the CDR3: TGTGCCAGCAGTAGCGACAGGGGAAATCAGCCCCAGCATTTT.

In this sample, this clonotype turned up many times. The V and J genes are TRBV20-1 and TRBJ2-3; 8 nucleotides align to TRBD2. There are 14 residues in the CDR3. Germline V lookup: CDR1 DFQATT, CDR2 SNEGSKA (reference sequence). Losses at the gene ends were 5 bases for V and 7 bases for J; bases not matched to a gene: 11. The CDR3 is CSAETPGLVHTQYF. The CDR3 DNA reads as TGCAGTGCTGAAACACCGGGACTAGTCCATACGCAGTATTTT.

This clonotype was recorded at least ten times. The CDR3 is CASSLGLGKQSEGYTF. The CDR3 coding sequence is TGTGCCAGCAGCCTTGGGCTGGGGAAACAGAGTGAAGGCTACACCTTC. The chain uses TRBV3-1 and TRBJ1-2; no definite D call. This CDR3 spans 16 amino acids. V gave up 4 bases and J gave up 8 bases, with 23 bases separating them. The germline CDR1 and CDR2 sequences are LGHDT and YNNKEL (reference sequence).

The table lists this clonotype with many counts. CDR3 nucleotide sequence: TGTGCCAGCACAGTTTACAGGGAGGGTGAAGCTTTCTTT. Residues: CASTVYREGEAFF. The chain joins TRBV7-2 to TRBJ1-1; a possible D gene is TRBD1 (6 bases). With 7 bases removed from V and 7 bases from J, the gap between germline ends came to 16 bases. The CDR3 has 13 residues. CDR1 is SGHTA, CDR2 FQGNSA, per germline.

The sample holds many counts of this clonotype. The chain carries TRBV6-2 or TRBV6-3 and TRBJ2-1; 8 bases line up with TRBD2. After removal of 2 bases from V and 7 bases from J, the junction contained 19 bases not matched to a gene. This CDR3 contains 19 residues. Germline values: CDR1 MNHEY, CDR2 SVGEGT. The chain's CDR3 is CASSYPGTSFLGVRNEQFF. CDR3 nucleotide sequence: TGTGCCAGCAGTTACCCCGGGACTAGTTTCTTGGGAGTACGGAATGAGCAGTTCTTC.

This clonotype has just a few counts. J is TRBJ2-2 and V is TRBV19; 8 bases match TRBD2. V was clipped by 5 bases and J by 5 bases; unmatched bases: 10. The CDR3 covers 16 residues. The germline V gene has CDR1 LNHDA and CDR2 SQIVND (reference sequence). The CDR3 spells CASSSLPGLETGELFF. The CDR3 DNA follows: TGTGCCAGTAGTTCTCTACCGGGACTAGAGACCGGGGAGCTGTTTTTT.

Many counts were recorded for this clonotype. This chain uses TRBV5-1 with TRBJ2-3; 10 positions match TRBD2. There are 19 residues in the CDR3. J was trimmed by 4 bases and V by 0 bases; bases with no gene match: 14. The V gene's germline CDR1 is SGHRS and CDR2 YFSETQ. The CDR3 nucleotides are TGCGCCAGCAGCTTGGCCCCGGGGTCTAGCGGGAGTCTCGCAGATACGCAGTATTTT. Translating it yields CASSLAPGSSGSLADTQYF. The whole variable domain, remainder taken from reference TRBV5-1 and TRBJ2-3, is KAGVTQTPRYLIKTRGQQVTLSCSPISGHRSVSWYQQTPGQGLQFLFEYFSETQRNKGNFPGRFSGRQFSNSRSEMNVSTLELGDSALYLCASSLAPGSSGSLADTQYFGPGTRLTVL.

This clonotype has ten or more counts. The rearrangement links TRBV28 to TRBJ1-2, with D perhaps matching TRBD1 (5 bases). Germline CDR1 MDHEN, CDR2 SYDVKM. V lost 7 bases and J lost 5, with 17 bases in between. The CDR3 has 14 residues. Written as DNA, the CDR3 is TGTGCCAGCATCCAAGGTCAGGGTCGGTATGGCTACACCTTC. Residues: CASIQGQGRYGYTF.

Ten or more counts support this clonotype. The CDR3 loop reads CASSLSSKADNEQFF. The CDR3 DNA sequence: TGTGCCAGCAGTTTGAGCTCAAAAGCGGACAATGAGCAGTTCTTC. The chain couples TRBV12-3 or TRBV12-4 to TRBJ2-1, with D possibly being TRBD2 (5 bases). The CDR3 spans 15 residues. Trimming took off 3 bases at V and 5 bases at J, with 14 bases between the two ends.

This clonotype was found a few times. The J gene is TRBJ2-7, the V gene TRBV20-1, with 9 bases that match TRBD2. V lost 6 bases, J lost 0 bases, and 6 bases stayed unmatched. Per germline, CDR1 DFQATT and CDR2 SNEGSKA (reference sequence). CDR3 size: 14 residues. The CDR3 loop reads CSATLAGYSYEQYF. CDR3 DNA sequence: TGCAGTGCAACACTAGCGGGTTACTCCTACGAGCAGTACTTC.